The subject of this entry is one T cell receptor beta chain. Its specificity is not known. This sample is part of a study of T cell responses to AZD1222 COVID-19 vaccine. Second-dose timings of about 4 or about 12 weeks were pooled. Study-level findings and limits: Sampled repertoires all dated from after the peak T cell response. Vaccine-associated CD4 TCRs spanned spike, dominant at 160-218 and 743-854. White British ancestry dominated among donors, who included more females, and clonal diversity was possibly underestimated.

CDR1 and CDR2 (germline): SGHNT, YYREEE (reference sequence). CDR3 length equals 14 residues. V lost 1 base and J lost 1, with 9 bases in between. Sequencing was performed with immunoSEQ multiplex PCR; in TCRdb, only in-frame clones are kept and a portion is missing. The data hold about 110,000 clones, with about 95% observed a single time. This chain connects TRBV5-4 to TRBJ2-7, with D unclear. The material sequenced was peripheral blood, taken 28 days after the second AZD1222 dose. The receptor was isolated from an adult who received the AZD1222 COVID-19 vaccine. CDR3 sequence reads: CASSLKGKSYEQYF. The CDR3 region has the DNA TGTGCCAGCAGCTTGAAAGGGAAATCCTACGAGCAGTACTTC.